This TCR beta chain was obtained from a study of CD8+CD57+ T cells in acquired aplastic anemia. Overall study findings and caveats: Between patients and controls, around 31 CD8+ CDR3 sequences were found in common. Researchers reported that CD8+ Simpson's diversity was not significantly different in patients versus controls.

The use of genomic DNA as template underpinned the TCR beta VDJ and CDR3 profiling. MiXCR, run by TCRdb on the reads, gives a single entry per CDR3 protein. The sample has 160,000 or so distinct CDR3 sequences, about 45% seen once. CDR3 length: 11 residues. The germline V gene encodes CDR1 MNHNY and CDR2 SVGAGI (reference sequence). Patients sequenced had flow cytometry evidence of CD8+CD57+ cell expansion. With regard to this clonotype: Its antigen is undetermined. The germline gene is not matched at one end of the junction; a read error may be the cause.

The rearrangement joins TRBV6-6 to TRBJ1-2, with TRBD1 matching over 7 bases. The clonotype was recovered from a human donor with aplastic anemia. Sample: sorted CD4+, CD8+, or CD8+CD57+ T cells (not recorded which) from PBMCs. CDR3 protein: CASSSPGQHFF. CDR3 nucleotide sequence: TGTGCCAGCAGTTCCCCGGGACAGCACTTCTTC.